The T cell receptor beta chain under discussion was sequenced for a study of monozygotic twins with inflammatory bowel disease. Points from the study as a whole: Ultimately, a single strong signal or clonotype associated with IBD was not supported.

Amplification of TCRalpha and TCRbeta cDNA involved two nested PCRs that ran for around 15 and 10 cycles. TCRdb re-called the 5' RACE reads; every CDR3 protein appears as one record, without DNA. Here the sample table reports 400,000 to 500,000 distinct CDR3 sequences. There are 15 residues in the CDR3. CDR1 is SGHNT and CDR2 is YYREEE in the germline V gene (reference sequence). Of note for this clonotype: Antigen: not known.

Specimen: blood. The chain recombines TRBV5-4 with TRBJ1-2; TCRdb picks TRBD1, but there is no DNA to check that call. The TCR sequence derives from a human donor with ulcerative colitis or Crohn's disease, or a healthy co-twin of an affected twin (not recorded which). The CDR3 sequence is CASSYTSAPTGGYTF.